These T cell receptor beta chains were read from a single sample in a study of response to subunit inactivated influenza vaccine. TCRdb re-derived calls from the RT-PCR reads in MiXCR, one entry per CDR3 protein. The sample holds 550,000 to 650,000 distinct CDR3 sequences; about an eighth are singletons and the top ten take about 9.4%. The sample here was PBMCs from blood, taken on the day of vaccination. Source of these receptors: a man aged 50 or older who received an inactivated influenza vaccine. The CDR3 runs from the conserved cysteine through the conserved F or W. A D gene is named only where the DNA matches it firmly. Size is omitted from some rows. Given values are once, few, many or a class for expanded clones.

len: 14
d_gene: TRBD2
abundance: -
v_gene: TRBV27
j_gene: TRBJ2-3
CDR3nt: TGTGCCAGCAGTCCTAGCGGGGGGGCCTATACGCAGTATTTT
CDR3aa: CASSPSGGAYTQYF

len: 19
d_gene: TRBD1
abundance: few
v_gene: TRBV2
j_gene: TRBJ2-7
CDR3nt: TGTGCCAGCATTAAAAGAGACCCGGGACAGGGGATTAGAGCCCGCGAGCAGTACTTC
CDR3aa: CASIKRDPGQGIRAREQYF

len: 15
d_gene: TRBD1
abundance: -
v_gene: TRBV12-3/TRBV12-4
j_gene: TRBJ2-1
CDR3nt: TGTGCCAGCAGTACCCGGGACAGGGTCTGGGATGAGCAGTTCTTC
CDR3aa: CASSTRDRVWDEQFF

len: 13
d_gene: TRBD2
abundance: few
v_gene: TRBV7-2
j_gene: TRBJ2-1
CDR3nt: TGTGCCAGCAGCTCGAGGCCTAGCGGGGAGCAGTTCTTC
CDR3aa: CASSSRPSGEQFF

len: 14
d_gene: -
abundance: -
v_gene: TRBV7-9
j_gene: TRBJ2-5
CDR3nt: TGTGCCAGCACCGGATGGGAGGGGGAAGAGACCCAGTACTTC
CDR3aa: CASTGWEGEETQYF

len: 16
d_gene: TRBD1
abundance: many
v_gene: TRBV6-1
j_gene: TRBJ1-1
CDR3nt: TGTGCCAGCAGGACCCGACAGGGAACTCTGAACACTGAAGCTTTCTTT
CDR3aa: CASRTRQGTLNTEAFF

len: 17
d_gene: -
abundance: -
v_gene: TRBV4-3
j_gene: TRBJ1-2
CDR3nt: TGCGCCAGCAGCCAAGATAACGTAAGGGCCTCGCACTATGGCTACACCTTC
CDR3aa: CASSQDNVRASHYGYTF

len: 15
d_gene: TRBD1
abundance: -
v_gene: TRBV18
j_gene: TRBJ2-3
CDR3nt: TGTGCCAGCTCACCGCTAGGGACAGGGGCAGATACGCAGTATTTT
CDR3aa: CASSPLGTGADTQYF

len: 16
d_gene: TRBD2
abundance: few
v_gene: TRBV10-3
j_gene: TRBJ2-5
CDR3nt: TGTGCCATCAGTGAGTCGATCTTTCCGGGAGGGGAGACCCAGTACTTC
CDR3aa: CAISESIFPGGETQYF

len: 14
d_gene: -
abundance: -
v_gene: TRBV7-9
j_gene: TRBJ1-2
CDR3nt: TGTGCCAGCAGCTTATCCGCAGCAGGTCGTGGCTACACCTTC
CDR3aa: CASSLSAAGRGYTF

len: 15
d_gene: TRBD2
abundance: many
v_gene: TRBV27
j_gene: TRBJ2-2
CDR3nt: TGTGCCAGCAGCCTACTAGCGGCCGGTACCGGGGAGCTGTTTTTT
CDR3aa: CASSLLAAGTGELFF

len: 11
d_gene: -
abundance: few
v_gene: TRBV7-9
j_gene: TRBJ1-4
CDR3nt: TGTGCCAGCAGCTTAGGTCCCAAACTGTTTTTT
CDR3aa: CASSLGPKLFF

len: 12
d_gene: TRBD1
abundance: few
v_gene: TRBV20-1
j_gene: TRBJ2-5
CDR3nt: TGCAGTGCTAGTTCAGGGGGATTGGACCAGTACTTC
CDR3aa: CSASSGGLDQYF

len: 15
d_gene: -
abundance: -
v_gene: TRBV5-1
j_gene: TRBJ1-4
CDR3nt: TGCGCCAGCAGCCCGACGGGGGGCAAGGATGAAAAACTGTTTTTT
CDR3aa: CASSPTGGKDEKLFF

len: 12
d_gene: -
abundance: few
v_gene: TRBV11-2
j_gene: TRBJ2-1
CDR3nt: TGTGCCAGCAGCCTTATAGACAATGAGCAGTTCTTC
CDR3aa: CASSLIDNEQFF

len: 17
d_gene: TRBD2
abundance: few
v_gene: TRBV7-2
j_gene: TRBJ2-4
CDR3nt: TGTGCCAGCAGCTCCTTGTCGGGCGGGGGAGCCAAAAACATTCAGTACTTC
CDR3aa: CASSSLSGGGAKNIQYF

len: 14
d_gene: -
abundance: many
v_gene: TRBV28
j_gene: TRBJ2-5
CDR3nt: TGTGCCAGCAGCGACGACAGTTACCAAGAGACCCAGTACTTC
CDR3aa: CASSDDSYQETQYF

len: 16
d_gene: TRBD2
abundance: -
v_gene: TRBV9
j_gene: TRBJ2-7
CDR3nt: TGTGCCAGCAGCTACCGGGAGGGGCGCCCAGTCAACGAGCAGTACTTC
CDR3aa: CASSYREGRPVNEQYF

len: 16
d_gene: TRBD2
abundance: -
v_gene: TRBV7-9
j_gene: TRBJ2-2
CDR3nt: TGTGCCAGCAGCTCACCTGGGGGGAGGGCCTTCGTGGAGCTGTTTTTT
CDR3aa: CASSSPGGRAFVELFF

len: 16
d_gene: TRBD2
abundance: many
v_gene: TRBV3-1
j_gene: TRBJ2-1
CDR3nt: TGTGCCAGCAGCCAAGGGGTACTAGCGGGGACCAATGAGCAGTTCTTC
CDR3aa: CASSQGVLAGTNEQFF

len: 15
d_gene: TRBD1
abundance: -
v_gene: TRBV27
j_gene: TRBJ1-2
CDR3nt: TGTGCCAGCAGTTTATCTCCGAGGGGGCGGAATGGCTACACCTTC
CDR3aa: CASSLSPRGRNGYTF

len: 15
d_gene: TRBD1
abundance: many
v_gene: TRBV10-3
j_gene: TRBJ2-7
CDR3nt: TGTGCCATCAGTGAGCAAATGGCAGGGGGCTACGAGCAGTACTTC
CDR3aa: CAISEQMAGGYEQYF

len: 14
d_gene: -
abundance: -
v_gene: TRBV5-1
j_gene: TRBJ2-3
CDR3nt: TGCGCCAGCAGCTTGGACAGGGTACCAGATACGCAGTATTTT
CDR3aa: CASSLDRVPDTQYF

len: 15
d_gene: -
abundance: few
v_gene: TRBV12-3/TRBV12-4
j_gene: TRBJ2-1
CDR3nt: TGTGCCAGCAGCATCGCGGGAAGCTCCTACAATGAGCAGTTCTTC
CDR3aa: CASSIAGSSYNEQFF

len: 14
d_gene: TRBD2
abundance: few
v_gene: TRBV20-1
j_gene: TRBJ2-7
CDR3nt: TGCAGTGCTAGAGGGACTAGCGGGGTTTACGAGCAGTACTTC
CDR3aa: CSARGTSGVYEQYF

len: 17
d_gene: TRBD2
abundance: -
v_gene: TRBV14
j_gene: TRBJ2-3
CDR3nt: TGTGCCAGCAGCCAAGATCGAGCGGGGAGGGCCGGAATAACGCAGTATTTT
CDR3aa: CASSQDRAGRAGITQYF

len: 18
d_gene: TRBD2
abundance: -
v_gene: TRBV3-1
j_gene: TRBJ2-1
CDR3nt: TGTGCCTGCAGCCACCTCGGGGGACTAGCGAAAACCTACAATGAGCAGTTCTTC
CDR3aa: CACSHLGGLAKTYNEQFF

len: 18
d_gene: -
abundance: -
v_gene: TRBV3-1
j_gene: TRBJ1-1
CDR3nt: TGTGCCAGCAGCCAAGGTGGGGTCTTTAAGCAGGGAAAGACTGAAGCTTTCTTT
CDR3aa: CASSQGGVFKQGKTEAFF